Sequencing of this T cell receptor (beta chain) was carried out in a study of technical replicates of blood from a handful of donors. Assay: immunoSEQ multiplex PCR; the TCRdb copy retains only in-frame clones and omits some. The sample holds around 89,000 clones; about 94% are singletons and the top ten take 0.2% to 0.3%. Germline V lookup: CDR1 SGHRS, CDR2 YFSETQ. The CDR3 loop spans 14 amino acids. With 0 bases removed from V and 4 bases from J, the gap between germline ends came to 7 bases. Sequenced material: T cells isolated from PBMCs. This sequence joins TRBV5-1 and TRBJ2-2, with no clear D. This clonotype was obtained from a human donor in good health. The CDR3 loop is CASSLGRSTGELFF. The CDR3, as DNA: TGCGCCAGCAGCTTGGGGCGGTCCACCGGGGAGCTGTTTTTT.